The 19 T cell receptor beta chains listed next were all sequenced from one sample in a study of blood T cell repertoires in COVID-19 (dated by TCRdb to the early 2020s). Libraries were built with the immunoSEQ multiplex PCR assay. TCRdb took over this immuneACCESS table, retaining in-frame rearrangements with V and J assigned. Such tables are incomplete; in checked studies, under half of the missing clones stem from an unresolved V gene, and the remainder is unexplained. The sample records around 70,000 clones, over 75% of which are singletons. Roughly 7% of the sample is held by the ten biggest clonotypes. Sequencing was performed on peripheral blood. The receptors come from a man over 45 with active COVID-19.

The chain links TRBV7-3 to TRBJ2-2; maybe TRBD2 (5 bases). The germline V and J ends were trimmed by 1 base and 6 bases, with 12 bases remaining between them. The CDR3 totals 15 residues. CDR1 is SGHTA and CDR2 is FQGTGA in the germline V gene. CDR3 region: CASSLNSRGSGELFF. CDR3 coding DNA: TGTGCCAGCAGCTTAAACTCTCGGGGATCCGGGGAGCTGTTTTTT. Combining the CDR3 with reference TRBV7-3 and TRBJ2-2 gives the whole variable domain GAGVSQTPSNKVTEKGKYVELRCDPISGHTALYWYRQSLGQGPEFLIYFQGTGAADDSGLPNDRFFAVRPEGSVSTLKIQRTERGDSAVYLCASSLNSRGSGELFFGEGSRLTVL.

This chain connects TRBV19 to TRBJ2-3; TRBD1 is a possible D gene (6 bases). The CDR3 spans 13 residues. CDR1 and CDR2 from the germline V gene are LNHDA and SQIVND (reference sequence). Trimming pared 7 bases from V and 4 bases from J, leaving 12 bases between. CDR3 residues: CASISRGSDTQYF. In DNA form, the CDR3 reads TGTGCCAGTATTTCGAGGGGGTCAGATACGCAGTATTTT.

The J gene is TRBJ1-1, the V gene TRBV27, with 10 bases lining up with TRBD1. V was clipped by 5 bases and J by 4 bases; unmatched bases: 7. This CDR3 has 15 residues. Germline V lookup: CDR1 MNHEY, CDR2 SMNVEV (reference sequence). The CDR3 protein is CASSQRQGAITEAFF. CDR3 sequence (DNA): TGTGCCAGCAGTCAGAGACAGGGGGCAATCACTGAAGCTTTCTTT.

The chain uses TRBV9 and TRBJ1-3, with D possibly TRBD1 on 6 matching bases. Trimming left V 4 bases short and J 4 bases short, with 18 bases between. The germline CDR1 and CDR2 sequences are SGDLS and YYNGEE. The CDR3 extends over 16 amino acids. The CDR3 region has the DNA TGTGCCAGCAGCATTTCCTGGGGGGGCCAAGGAAACACCATATATTTT. Protein product: CASSISWGGQGNTIYF.

This chain uses TRBV6-1 with TRBJ2-2, with 7 bases that match TRBD2. The V gene's germline CDR1 is MNHNS and CDR2 SASEGT. J lost 5 bases, V lost 2 bases, and 5 bases had no gene match. This CDR3 is 15 amino acids long. The CDR3 sequence: CASSEREGWTGELFF. DNA of the CDR3: TGTGCCAGCAGTGAAAGGGAGGGGTGGACCGGGGAGCTGTTTTTT.

The chain employs TRBV19 and TRBJ1-1, with 7 bases identical to TRBD1. Trimming cost V 3 bases and J 6 bases; bases outside gene matches: 4. CDR3 length: 13 amino acids. From germline, CDR1 is LNHDA and CDR2 SQIVND (reference sequence). CDR3 in amino acids: CASSIRDRAEAFF. For the CDR3, the DNA is TGTGCCAGTAGTATCCGGGACAGAGCTGAAGCTTTCTTT.

This clone was seen a handful of times. The chain links TRBV19 to TRBJ2-6; no clear D. The length of the CDR3 is 14 residues. The germline V gene has CDR1 LNHDA and CDR2 SQIVND (reference sequence). Deletions cut 3 bases from V and 2 bases from J, with 5 bases between. The CDR3 DNA reads as TGTGCCAGTAGTATCCGGGCTGGGGCCAACGTCCTGACTTTC. Protein sequence: CASSIRAGANVLTF.

This clone was detected only once. The chain is built from TRBV11-3 and TRBJ2-7, with D perhaps matching TRBD1 (5 bases). The germline gives CDR1 SGHNT, CDR2 YENEEA. V gave up 0 bases and J gave up 6 bases, with 9 bases separating them. This CDR3 region has 13 residues. The CDR3: CASSLERRGEQYF. The CDR3 region has the DNA TGTGCCAGCAGCTTAGAGCGAAGGGGCGAGCAGTACTTC.

V usage is TRBV7-9 and J usage is TRBJ2-1; possible D gene TRBD2, 6 bases. Germline lookup yields CDR1 SEHNR and CDR2 FQNEAQ (reference sequence). Trimming left V 8 bases short and J 0 bases short, with 14 bases between. CDR3 length: 15 residues. The CDR3 nucleotides are TGTGCCAGCCAGTTCGGGGGTAGCTCCTACAATGAGCAGTTCTTC. This sequence encodes CASQFGGSSYNEQFF.

J is TRBJ2-2 and V is TRBV6-1; D gene uncertain. V was trimmed by 1 base and J by 9 bases, leaving 9 bases between them. CDR3 length equals 13 residues. CDR1 MNHNS and CDR2 SASEGT come from the germline V gene. The CDR3 region is CASSEVAYRELFF. The DNA of the CDR3 is TGTGCCAGCAGTGAAGTTGCCTACCGGGAGCTGTTTTTT.

The chain uses TRBV29-1 and TRBJ2-5; TRBD1 matches 7 bases. This CDR3 is 15 amino acids long. Trimming at V came to 1 base and at J to 2 bases, leaving 7 bases not matched to a gene. The germline gives CDR1 SQVTM, CDR2 ANQGSEA. The CDR3 region is CSVEGGGRRQETQYF. The CDR3 nucleotides read TGCAGCGTTGAAGGAGGGGGCCGGAGACAAGAGACCCAGTACTTC. Supplemented by reference TRBV29-1 and TRBJ2-5, the full variable domain reads SAVISQKPSRDICQRGTSLTIQCQVDSQVTMMFWYRQQPGQSLTLIATANQGSEATYESGFVIDKFPISRPNLTFSTLTVSNMSPEDSSIYLCSVEGGGRRQETQYFGPGTRLLVL.

The genes are TRBV9 and TRBJ2-2; 7 positions agree with TRBD1. After removal of 3 bases from V and 2 bases from J, the junction contained 4 bases not matched to a gene. This CDR3 contains 15 residues. Germline CDR1 and CDR2: SGDLS and YYNGEE. As DNA, the CDR3 is TGTGCCAGCAGCGCAGGACAGGTAAACACCGGGGAGCTGTTTTTT. It yields the protein CASSAGQVNTGELFF.

For the CDR3, the DNA is TGTGCCAGCAGTCCCCCAATAGCGGGAGCTAAGGGTGAGCAGTTCTTC. Translating gives CASSPPIAGAKGEQFF. This chain links TRBV28 with TRBJ2-1, with 9 bases identical to TRBD2. CDR3 length: 16 amino acids. The V and J ends lost 5 bases and 9 bases, in that order; junction bases with no gene match: 14. Germline V gene data show CDR1 as MDHEN and CDR2 as SYDVKM.

This rearrangement joins TRBV5-6 to TRBJ2-5; 7 nucleotides agree with TRBD2. CDR1 and CDR2 (germline): SGHDT, YYEEEE. The CDR3 runs to 14 residues. J lost 1 base, V lost 2 bases, and 2 bases had no gene match. This CDR3 reads CASSFPGGQETQYF. DNA of the CDR3: TGTGCCAGCAGCTTTCCGGGAGGCCAAGAGACCCAGTACTTC.

The chain employs TRBV30 and TRBJ2-7; 11 nucleotides align to TRBD2. Per the germline V gene, CDR1 is GTSNPN and CDR2 is SVGIG (reference sequence). V was clipped by 1 base and J by 3 bases; unmatched bases: 5. The CDR3 sequence is 15 residues long. Here the CDR3 reads CAWSGLAGILYEQYF. The CDR3 region has the DNA TGTGCCTGGAGTGGACTAGCGGGAATACTCTACGAGCAGTACTTC.

This chain joins TRBV6-5 and TRBJ2-7, with 9 bases matching TRBD1. The ends lost 4 bases at V and 4 bases at J; junction bases unmatched: 2. Germline-derived CDR1 and CDR2 are MNHEY and SVGAGI. The CDR3 has 13 residues. The CDR3 DNA reads as TGTGCCAGCAGTTCGGGACAGGGATACGAGCAGTACTTC. Protein: CASSSGQGYEQYF.

J is TRBJ2-3 and V is TRBV6-2 or TRBV6-3, with 9 nucleotides matching TRBD1. The CDR3 has 14 amino acids. Losses at the gene ends were 5 bases for V and 6 bases for J; bases not matched to a gene: 6. Germline-derived CDR1 and CDR2 are MNHEY and SVGEGT. Here the CDR3 DNA reads TGTGCCAGCAGTGCACAGGGGGCGTTTGATACGCAGTATTTT. The encoded protein is CASSAQGAFDTQYF.

The J gene is TRBJ1-1, the V gene TRBV5-6, with TRBD1 matching 9 bases. The CDR3 loop spans 13 amino acids. The junction had 3 bases not matched to a gene; V was cut back by 0 bases and J by 9 bases. CDR1 and CDR2 (germline): SGHDT, YYEEEE. For the CDR3, the DNA is TGTGCCAGCAGCTTGGGACAGGGGGGAAAAGCTTTCTTT. Protein: CASSLGQGGKAFF.

V is TRBV9 and J is TRBJ2-1; D is unclear. This CDR3 spans 15 amino acids. Germline V CDR1 and CDR2: SGDLS, YYNGEE. Trimming left V 0 bases short and J 0 bases short, with 7 bases between. For the CDR3, the DNA is TGTGCCAGCAGCGTAGAACAGAACTCCTACAATGAGCAGTTCTTC. Translating gives CASSVEQNSYNEQFF.